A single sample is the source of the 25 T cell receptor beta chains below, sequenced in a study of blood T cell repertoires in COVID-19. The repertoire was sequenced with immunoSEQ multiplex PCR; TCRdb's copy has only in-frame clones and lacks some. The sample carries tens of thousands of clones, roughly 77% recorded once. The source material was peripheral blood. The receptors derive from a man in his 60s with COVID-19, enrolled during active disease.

CDR3 in amino acids: CASSPGQGYYGYTF. The CDR3 DNA reads as TGTGCCAGCAGTCCGGGACAGGGGTACTATGGCTACACCTTC. The rearrangement joins TRBV6-4 to TRBJ1-2, with TRBD1 matching over 10 bases. V lost 5 bases to trimming and J lost 3 bases; unmatched junction nucleotides: 3. The CDR3 extends over 14 amino acids. The germline CDR1 and CDR2 sequences are MRHNA and SNTAGT.

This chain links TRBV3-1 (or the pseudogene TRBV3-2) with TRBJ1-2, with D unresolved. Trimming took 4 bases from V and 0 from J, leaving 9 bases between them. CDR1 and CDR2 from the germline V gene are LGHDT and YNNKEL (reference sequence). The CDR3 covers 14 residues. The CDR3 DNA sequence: TGTGCCAGCAGCCTACTAAACACTAACTATGGCTACACCTTC. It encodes CASSLLNTNYGYTF.

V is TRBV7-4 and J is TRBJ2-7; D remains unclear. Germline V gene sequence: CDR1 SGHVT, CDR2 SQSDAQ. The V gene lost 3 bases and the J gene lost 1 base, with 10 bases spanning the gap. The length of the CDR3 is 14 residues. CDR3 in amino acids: CASSFQVGSYEQYF. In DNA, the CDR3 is TGTGCCAGCAGCTTCCAGGTAGGATCCTACGAGCAGTACTTC.

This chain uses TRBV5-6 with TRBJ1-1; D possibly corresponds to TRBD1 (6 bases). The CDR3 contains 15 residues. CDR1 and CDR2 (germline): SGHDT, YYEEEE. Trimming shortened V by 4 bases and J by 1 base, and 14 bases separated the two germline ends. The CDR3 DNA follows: TGTGCCAGCAGCGGGAGGGGGAGGACGAACACTGAAGCTTTCTTT. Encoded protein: CASSGRGRTNTEAFF.

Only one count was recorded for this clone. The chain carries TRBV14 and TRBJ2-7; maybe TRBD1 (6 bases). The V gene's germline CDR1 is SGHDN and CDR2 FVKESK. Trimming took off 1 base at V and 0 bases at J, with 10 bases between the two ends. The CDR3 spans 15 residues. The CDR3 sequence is CASSQVRGGSYEQYF. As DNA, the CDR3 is TGTGCCAGCAGCCAAGTTCGAGGGGGCTCCTACGAGCAGTACTTC.

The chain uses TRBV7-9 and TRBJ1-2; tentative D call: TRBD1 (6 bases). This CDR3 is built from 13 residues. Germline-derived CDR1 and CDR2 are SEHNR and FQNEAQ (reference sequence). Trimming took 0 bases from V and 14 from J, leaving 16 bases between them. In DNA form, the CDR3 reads TGTGCCAGCAGCTTAGCTTCACTCCACAGGGATACCTTC. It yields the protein CASSLASLHRDTF.

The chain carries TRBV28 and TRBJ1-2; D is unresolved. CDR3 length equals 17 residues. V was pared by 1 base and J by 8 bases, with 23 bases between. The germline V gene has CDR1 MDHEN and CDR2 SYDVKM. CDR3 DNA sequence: TGTGCCAGCAGTTTATCCGACTCCCGCCGCCTCCTCCAGGGCTACACCTTC. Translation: CASSLSDSRRLLQGYTF.

CDR3 sequence: CASSSGRGTLIMNTEAFF. Written as DNA, the CDR3 is TGTGCCAGCAGTTCAGGTAGAGGGACACTAATCATGAACACTGAAGCTTTCTTT. The V gene is TRBV5-5, the J gene TRBJ1-1; possible D gene TRBD1, 6 bases. Germline V gene lookup returns CDR1 SGHKS and CDR2 YYEKEE (reference sequence). With 5 bases removed from V and 0 bases from J, the gap between germline ends came to 23 bases. CDR3 length: 18 residues.

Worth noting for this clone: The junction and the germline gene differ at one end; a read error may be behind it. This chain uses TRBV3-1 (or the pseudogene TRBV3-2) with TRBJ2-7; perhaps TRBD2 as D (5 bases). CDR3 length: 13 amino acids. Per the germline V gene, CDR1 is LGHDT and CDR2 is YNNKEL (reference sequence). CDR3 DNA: TGTGCCAGCAGCCAAGAAACCGGACTCGAGCGGTACTTC. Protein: CASSQETGLERYF.

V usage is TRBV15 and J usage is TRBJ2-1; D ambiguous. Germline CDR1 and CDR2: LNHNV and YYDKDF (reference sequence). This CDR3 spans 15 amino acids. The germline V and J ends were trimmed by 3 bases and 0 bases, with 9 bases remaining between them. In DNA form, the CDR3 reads TGTGCCACCAGCAGGGAACAGAGCTCCTACAATGAGCAGTTCTTC. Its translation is CATSREQSSYNEQFF. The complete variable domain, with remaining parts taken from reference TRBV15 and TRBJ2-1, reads DAMVIQNPRYQVTQFGKPVTLSCSQTLNHNVMYWYQQKSSQAPKLLFHYYDKDFNNEADTPDNFQSRRPNTSFCFLDIRSPGLGDTAMYLCATSREQSSYNEQFFGPGTRLTVL.

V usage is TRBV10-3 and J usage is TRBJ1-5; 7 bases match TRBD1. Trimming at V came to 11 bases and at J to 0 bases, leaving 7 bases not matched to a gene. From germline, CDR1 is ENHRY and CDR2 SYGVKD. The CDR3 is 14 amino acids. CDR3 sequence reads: CASGQDNSNQPQHF. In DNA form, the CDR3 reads TGTGCCTCTGGACAGGACAATAGCAATCAGCCCCAGCATTTT.

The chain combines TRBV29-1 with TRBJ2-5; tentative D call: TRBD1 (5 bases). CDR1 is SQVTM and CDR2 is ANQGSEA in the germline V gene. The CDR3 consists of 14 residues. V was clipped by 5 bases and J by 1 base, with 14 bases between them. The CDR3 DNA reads TGCAGCGTTACCTATCTAGACAGCCAAGAGACCCAGTACTTC. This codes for CSVTYLDSQETQYF. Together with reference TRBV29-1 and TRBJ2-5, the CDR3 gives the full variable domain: SAVISQKPSRDICQRGTSLTIQCQVDSQVTMMFWYRQQPGQSLTLIATANQGSEATYESGFVIDKFPISRPNLTFSTLTVSNMSPEDSSIYLCSVTYLDSQETQYFGPGTRLLVL.

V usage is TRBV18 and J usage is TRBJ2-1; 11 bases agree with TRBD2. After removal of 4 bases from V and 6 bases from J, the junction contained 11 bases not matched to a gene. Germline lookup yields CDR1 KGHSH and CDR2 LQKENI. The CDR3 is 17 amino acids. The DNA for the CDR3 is TGTGCCAGCTCACAGTCTAGCGGGGGGACGGTCGTCAATGAGCAGTTCTTC. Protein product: CASSQSSGGTVVNEQFF.

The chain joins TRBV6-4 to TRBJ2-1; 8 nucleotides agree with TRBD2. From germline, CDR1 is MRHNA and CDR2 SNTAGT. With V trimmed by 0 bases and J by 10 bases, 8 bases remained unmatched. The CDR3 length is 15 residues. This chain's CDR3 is CASSDSAGAVGEQFF. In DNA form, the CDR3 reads TGTGCCAGCAGTGACTCAGCGGGAGCCGTGGGGGAGCAGTTCTTC.

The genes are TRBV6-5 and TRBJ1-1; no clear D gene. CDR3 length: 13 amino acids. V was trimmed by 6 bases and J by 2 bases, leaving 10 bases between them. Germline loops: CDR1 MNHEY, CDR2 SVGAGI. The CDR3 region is CASRRKENTEAFF. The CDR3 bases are TGTGCCAGCAGGAGGAAAGAAAACACTGAAGCTTTCTTT.

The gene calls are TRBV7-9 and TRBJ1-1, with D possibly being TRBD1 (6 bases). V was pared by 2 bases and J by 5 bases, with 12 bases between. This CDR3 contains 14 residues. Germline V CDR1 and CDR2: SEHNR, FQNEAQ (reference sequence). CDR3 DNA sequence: TGTGCCAGCAGCTTACAGGGGTCGGGTACTGAAGCTTTCTTT. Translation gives CASSLQGSGTEAFF.

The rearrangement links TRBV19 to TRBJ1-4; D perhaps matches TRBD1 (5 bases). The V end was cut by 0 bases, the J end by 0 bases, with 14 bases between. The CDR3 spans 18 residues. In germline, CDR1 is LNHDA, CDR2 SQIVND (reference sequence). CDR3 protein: CASSIDGAGTATNEKLFF. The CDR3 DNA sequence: TGTGCCAGTAGTATAGATGGGGCGGGGACGGCAACTAATGAAAAACTGTTTTTT.

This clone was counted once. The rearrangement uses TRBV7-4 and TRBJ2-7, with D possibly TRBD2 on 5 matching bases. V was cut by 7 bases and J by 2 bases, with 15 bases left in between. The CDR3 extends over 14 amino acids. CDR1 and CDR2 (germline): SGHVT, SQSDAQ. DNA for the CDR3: TGTGCCAGCATCCTGATGGGAGTAGCCTACGAGCAGTACTTC. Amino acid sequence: CASILMGVAYEQYF.

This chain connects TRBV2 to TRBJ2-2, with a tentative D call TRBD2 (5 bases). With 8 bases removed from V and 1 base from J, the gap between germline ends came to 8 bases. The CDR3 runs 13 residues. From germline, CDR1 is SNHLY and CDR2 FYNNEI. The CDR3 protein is CASFEGNTGELFF. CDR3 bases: TGTGCCAGCTTTGAGGGGAACACCGGGGAGCTGTTTTTT.

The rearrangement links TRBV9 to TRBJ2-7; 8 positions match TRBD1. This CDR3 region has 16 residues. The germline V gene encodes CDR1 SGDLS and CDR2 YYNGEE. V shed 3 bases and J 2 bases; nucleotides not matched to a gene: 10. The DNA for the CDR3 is TGTGCCAGCAGCGATACCCCCGGACAGGGACCCTACGAGCAGTACTTC. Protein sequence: CASSDTPGQGPYEQYF.

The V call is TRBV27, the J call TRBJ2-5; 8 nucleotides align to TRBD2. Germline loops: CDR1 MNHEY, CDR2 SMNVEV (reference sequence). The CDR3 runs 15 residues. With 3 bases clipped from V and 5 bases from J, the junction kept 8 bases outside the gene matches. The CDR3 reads CASSFGIGRGETQYF. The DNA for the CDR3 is TGTGCCAGCAGTTTTGGTATCGGGAGGGGGGAGACCCAGTACTTC.

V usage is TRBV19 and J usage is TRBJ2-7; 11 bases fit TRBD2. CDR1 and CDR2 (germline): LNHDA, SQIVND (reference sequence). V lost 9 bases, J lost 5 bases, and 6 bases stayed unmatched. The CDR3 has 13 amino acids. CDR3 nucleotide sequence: TGTGCCAGCATGACTAGCGGGACCAACGAGCAGTACTTC. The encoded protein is CASMTSGTNEQYF.

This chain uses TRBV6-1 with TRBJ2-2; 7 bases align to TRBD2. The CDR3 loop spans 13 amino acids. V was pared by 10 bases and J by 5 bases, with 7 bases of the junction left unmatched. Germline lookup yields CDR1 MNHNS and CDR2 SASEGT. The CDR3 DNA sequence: TGTGCCACAGGGCTAGCGGTGACCGGGGAGCTGTTTTTT. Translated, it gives CATGLAVTGELFF.

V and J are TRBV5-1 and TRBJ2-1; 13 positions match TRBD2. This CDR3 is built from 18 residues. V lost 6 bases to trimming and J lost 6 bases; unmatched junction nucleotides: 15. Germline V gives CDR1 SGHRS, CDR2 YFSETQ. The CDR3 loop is CASTPGLAGPSRTNEQFF. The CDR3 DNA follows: TGCGCCAGCACTCCGGGACTAGCGGGGCCCTCTAGGACCAATGAGCAGTTCTTC.

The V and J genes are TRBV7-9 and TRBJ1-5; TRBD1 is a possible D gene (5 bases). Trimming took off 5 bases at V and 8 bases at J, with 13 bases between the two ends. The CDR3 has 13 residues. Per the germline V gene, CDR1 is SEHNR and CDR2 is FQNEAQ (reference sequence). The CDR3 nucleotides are TGTGCCAGCAGCGGCAGGGATAGTGAGCCCCAGCATTTT. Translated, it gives CASSGRDSEPQHF.